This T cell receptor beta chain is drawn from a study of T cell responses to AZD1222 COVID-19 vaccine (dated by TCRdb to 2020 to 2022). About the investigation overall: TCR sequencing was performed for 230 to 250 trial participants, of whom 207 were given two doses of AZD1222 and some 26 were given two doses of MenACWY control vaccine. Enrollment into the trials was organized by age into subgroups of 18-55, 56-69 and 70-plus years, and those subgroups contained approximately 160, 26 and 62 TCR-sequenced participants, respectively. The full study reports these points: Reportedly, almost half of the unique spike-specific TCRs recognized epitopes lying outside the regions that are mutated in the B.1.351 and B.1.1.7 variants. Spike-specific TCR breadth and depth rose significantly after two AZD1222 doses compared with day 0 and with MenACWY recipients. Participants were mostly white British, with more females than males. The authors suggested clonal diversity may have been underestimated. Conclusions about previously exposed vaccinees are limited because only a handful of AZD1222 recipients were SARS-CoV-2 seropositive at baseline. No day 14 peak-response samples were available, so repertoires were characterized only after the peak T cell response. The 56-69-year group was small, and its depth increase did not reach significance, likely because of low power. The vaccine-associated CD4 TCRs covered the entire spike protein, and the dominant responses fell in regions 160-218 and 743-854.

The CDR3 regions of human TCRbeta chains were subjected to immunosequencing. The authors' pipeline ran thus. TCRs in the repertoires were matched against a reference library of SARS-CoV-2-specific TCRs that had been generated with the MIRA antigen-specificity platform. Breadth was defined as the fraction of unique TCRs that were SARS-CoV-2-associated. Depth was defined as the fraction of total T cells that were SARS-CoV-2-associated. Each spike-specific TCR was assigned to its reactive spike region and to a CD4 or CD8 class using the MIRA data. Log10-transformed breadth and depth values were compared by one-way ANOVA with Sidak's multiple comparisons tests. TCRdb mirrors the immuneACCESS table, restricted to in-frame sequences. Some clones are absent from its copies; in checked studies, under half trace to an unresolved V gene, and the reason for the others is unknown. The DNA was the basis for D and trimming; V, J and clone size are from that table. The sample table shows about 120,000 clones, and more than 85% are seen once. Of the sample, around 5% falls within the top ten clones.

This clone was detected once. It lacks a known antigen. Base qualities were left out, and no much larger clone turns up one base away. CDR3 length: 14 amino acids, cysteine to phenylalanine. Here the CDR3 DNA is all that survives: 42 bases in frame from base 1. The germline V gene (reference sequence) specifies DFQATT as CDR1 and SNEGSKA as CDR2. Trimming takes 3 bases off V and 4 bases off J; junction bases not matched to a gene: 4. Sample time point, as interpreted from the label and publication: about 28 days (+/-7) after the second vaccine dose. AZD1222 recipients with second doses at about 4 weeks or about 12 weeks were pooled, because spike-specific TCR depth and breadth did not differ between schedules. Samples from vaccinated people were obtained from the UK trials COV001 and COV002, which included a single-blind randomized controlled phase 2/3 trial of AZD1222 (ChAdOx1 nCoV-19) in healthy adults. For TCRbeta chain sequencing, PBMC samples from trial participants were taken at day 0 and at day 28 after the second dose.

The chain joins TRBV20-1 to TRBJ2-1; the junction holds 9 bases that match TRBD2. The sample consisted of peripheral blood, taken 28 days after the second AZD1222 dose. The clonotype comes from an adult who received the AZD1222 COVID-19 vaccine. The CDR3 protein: CSASSGSVYNEQFF. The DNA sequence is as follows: TGCAGTGCTAGTAGCGGGAGCGTGTACAATGAGCAGTTCTTC.